The 13 T cell receptor beta chains below all came from one sample that was sequenced in a study of beta chain features in type 1 diabetes. Study-wide results and caveats: Shorter TCRB CDR3s, moderately but significantly so, were found in Type 1 diabetes patients in all four CD4+ subsets.

What these receptors recognize is not known. The isolated RNA, all of it, was reverse transcribed, so expressed TCRB transcripts were what got sequenced. Sequenced by immunoSEQ multiplex PCR; TCRdb stores in-frame clones only, minus some. This sample carries around 70,000 clones, nearly 50% of them seen once, and the ten largest clones take 0.65% to 0.9%. The sequencing input was central memory CD4+ T cells from blood. The receptors were gathered from a man younger than 45 with type 1 diabetes.

This clone has only one observation. The rearrangement joins TRBV2 to TRBJ1-5, with TRBD1 matching 9 bases. The CDR3 loop spans 15 amino acids. Germline V gene data show CDR1 as SNHLY and CDR2 as FYNNEI. V was pared by 3 bases and J by 9 bases, with 9 bases of the junction left unmatched. This chain's CDR3 is CASSDQGTGIRPQHF. The CDR3 region has the DNA TGTGCCAGCAGTGATCAGGGGACAGGGATTAGGCCCCAGCATTTT.

V usage is TRBV6-5 and J usage is TRBJ2-3; D uncertain. The CDR3 has 13 amino acids. V was cut by 6 bases and J by 1 base, with 8 bases left in between. The germline V gene has CDR1 MNHEY and CDR2 SVGAGI. The CDR3 is CASRAPRTDTQYF. The CDR3 DNA sequence: TGTGCCAGCAGGGCCCCTCGCACAGATACGCAGTATTTT.

The table lists this clone with a few counts. This chain joins TRBV5-1 and TRBJ2-3; 10 nucleotides align to TRBD1. Per germline, CDR1 SGHRS and CDR2 YFSETQ. The CDR3 covers 14 residues. The V and J ends lost 6 bases and 3 bases, in that order; junction bases with no gene match: 4. CDR3 region: CASTQGQGTDTQYF. CDR3 DNA sequence: TGCGCCAGCACCCAGGGACAGGGGACAGATACGCAGTATTTT.

The V gene is TRBV27, the J gene TRBJ2-1, with 9 positions matching TRBD2. CDR1 and CDR2 from the germline V gene are MNHEY and SMNVEV (reference sequence). J was trimmed by 6 bases and V by 4 bases; bases with no gene match: 7. The CDR3 is 15 amino acids. The CDR3 region has the DNA TGTGCCAGCAGTTCTCTAGCGGGGCACGGCAATGAGCAGTTCTTC. This gives the protein CASSSLAGHGNEQFF.

The chain couples TRBV30 to TRBJ1-5; D call uncertain. There are 13 residues in the CDR3. The germline V and J ends were trimmed by 0 bases and 6 bases, with 9 bases remaining between them. Germline CDR1 GTSNPN, CDR2 SVGIG (reference sequence). This chain's CDR3 is CAWSVGVRQPQHF. Here the CDR3 DNA reads TGTGCCTGGAGTGTCGGGGTGCGTCAGCCCCAGCATTTT.

The rearrangement uses TRBV5-6 and TRBJ1-5; tentative D call: TRBD1 (6 bases). Germline V gene sequence: CDR1 SGHDT, CDR2 YYEEEE. CDR3 size: 15 residues. The ends were cut back, 0 bases at V and 2 bases at J, with 9 bases in the middle. The CDR3 loop reads CASSLGSGGNQPQHF. The CDR3 DNA follows: TGTGCCAGCAGCTTGGGGTCAGGGGGCAATCAGCCCCAGCATTTT.

J is TRBJ2-7 and V is TRBV29-1; 8 bases agree with TRBD1. Germline CDR1 SQVTM, CDR2 ANQGSEA. Germline trimming cut 3 bases from V and 4 bases from J; bases unmatched to any gene: 5. The CDR3 spans 13 residues. The CDR3 loop reads CSVEGRGQYEQYF. The CDR3 DNA follows: TGCAGCGTTGAGGGCAGGGGGCAATACGAGCAGTACTTC.

The rearrangement links TRBV11-2 to TRBJ1-1; tentatively, D is TRBD1 (5 bases). The CDR3 is 15 amino acids. In germline, CDR1 is SGHAT, CDR2 FQNNGV. The V and J ends lost 2 bases and 5 bases respectively, with 15 bases between them. CDR3 nucleotides: TGTGCCAGCAGCTTAATCGGGGGGGGAGGGACTGAAGCTTTCTTT. This codes for CASSLIGGGGTEAFF. Full variable domain (remainder filled in from reference TRBV11-2 and TRBJ1-1): EAGVAQSPRYKIIEKRQSVAFWCNPISGHATLYWYQQILGQGPKLLIQFQNNGVVDDSQLPKDRFSAERLKGVDSTLKIQPAKLEDSAVYLCASSLIGGGGTEAFFGQGTRLTVV.

The chain combines TRBV5-1 with TRBJ2-5; no clear D. CDR3 length equals 12 residues. Germline-derived CDR1 and CDR2 are SGHRS and YFSETQ. Trimming took 5 bases from V and 5 from J, leaving 10 bases between them. The CDR3 here is CASRGQAETQYF. CDR3 bases: TGCGCCAGCAGGGGTCAAGCGGAGACCCAGTACTTC.

V gene TRBV6-5 combines with J gene TRBJ1-5; D is perhaps TRBD1 (6 bases). Germline values: CDR1 MNHEY, CDR2 SVGAGI. The CDR3 contains 14 residues. Trimming took 5 bases from V and 3 from J, leaving 11 bases between them. The CDR3 region is CASSPPGDNQPQHF. The CDR3 DNA sequence: TGTGCCAGCAGTCCCCCAGGGGACAATCAGCCCCAGCATTTT.

This clone was recorded a few times. The chain has TRBV19 and TRBJ2-5, with a weak D call TRBD1 (6 bases). This CDR3 has 13 residues. The germline V and J ends were trimmed by 5 bases and 5 bases, with 12 bases remaining between them. Germline CDR1 LNHDA, CDR2 SQIVND (reference sequence). CDR3 amino acids: CASSELRGETQYF. CDR3 DNA: TGTGCCAGTAGTGAGTTGAGGGGGGAGACCCAGTACTTC.

This rearrangement joins TRBV5-1 to TRBJ2-7; 8 bases agree with TRBD2. Germline loops: CDR1 SGHRS, CDR2 YFSETQ. The junction had 13 bases not matched to a gene; V was cut back by 8 bases and J by 6 bases. The CDR3 totals 14 residues. CDR3 region: CASRRWTSSSEQYF. The DNA for the CDR3 is TGCGCCAGTCGACGTTGGACTAGCTCGTCCGAGCAGTACTTC.

The V gene is TRBV4-2, the J gene TRBJ1-1; D not resolved. The V end was cut by 1 base, the J end by 1 base, with 10 bases between. The CDR3 is made up of 15 amino acids. Germline loops: CDR1 LGHNA, CDR2 YNFKEQ. The CDR3 sequence is CASSQAGGPNTEAFF. For the CDR3, the DNA is TGTGCCAGCAGCCAAGCTGGAGGGCCGAACACTGAAGCTTTCTTT.